This T cell receptor (beta chain) was retrieved from a study of siplizumab effects on memory and regulatory T cells. Regarding the study as a whole: Siplizumab conditions gave an average of 68.8% Treg-derived mappable alloreactive CD4+ clones, versus around 27% for controls. Among alloreactive clones, only a minor fraction mapped to unstimulated subsets.

Looked up from germline, CDR1 is MDHEN and CDR2 is SYDVKM. V shed 6 bases and J shed 6 bases, with 17 bases lying between them. This CDR3 has 15 amino acids. Assay: immunoSEQ multiplex PCR; the TCRdb copy retains only in-frame clones and omits some. The table lists around 97,000 clones, about 94% of them singletons. Remarks on this clone: The antigen is unknown.

The rearrangement links TRBV28 to TRBJ2-2; D might be TRBD1 or TRBD2, each matching 5 bases. This receptor was obtained from a human donor in good health. Sequenced: non-Treg CD4+ T cells sorted from blood. CDR3 bases: TGTGCCAGCAGGGCCGGGGCGGCCCCTGCCGGGGAGCTGTTTTTT. Encoded protein: CASRAGAAPAGELFF.